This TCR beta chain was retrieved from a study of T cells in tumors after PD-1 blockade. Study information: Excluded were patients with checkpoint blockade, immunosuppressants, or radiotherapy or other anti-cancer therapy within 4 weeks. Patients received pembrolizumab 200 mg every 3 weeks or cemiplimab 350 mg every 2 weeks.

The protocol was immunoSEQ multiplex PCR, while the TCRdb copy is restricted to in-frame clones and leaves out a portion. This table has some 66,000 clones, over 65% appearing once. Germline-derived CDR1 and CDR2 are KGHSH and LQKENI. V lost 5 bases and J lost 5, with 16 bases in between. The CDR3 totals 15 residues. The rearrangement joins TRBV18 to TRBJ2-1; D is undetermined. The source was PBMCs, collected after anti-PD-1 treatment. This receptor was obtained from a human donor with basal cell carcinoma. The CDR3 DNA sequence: TGTGCCAGCTCATCCTCTTTAACGCTGCACAATGAGCAGTTCTTC. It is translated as CASSSSLTLHNEQFF. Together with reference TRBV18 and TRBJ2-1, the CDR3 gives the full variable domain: NAGVMQNPRHLVRRRGQEARLRCSPMKGHSHVYWYRQLPEEGLKFMVYLQKENIIDESGMPKERFSAEFPKEGPSILRIQQVVRGDSAAYFCASSSSLTLHNEQFFGPGTRLTVL.